This is a list of T cell receptor beta chains from one sample in a study of CD8+ T cells in alopecia areata. Clones were sequenced by immunoSEQ multiplex PCR, and TCRdb holds only the in-frame ones, with some missing. The sample consists of about 180,000 clones, 50% to 65% of them appearing once. Sequences were derived from CD8+ T cells sorted from blood, sampled at week 24, from a patient treated with tofacitinib. The origin of the receptors is a human donor with alopecia areata. Each CDR3 is given with its conserved first and last residue. The D gene is left open where the match is weak. Some rows have no size entry. The others give once, few or many, or a class for an expanded clone.

cdr3_nt: TGTGCCAGCAGTGAGGACAGTGGCCACGAGCAGTACTTC
cdr3_aa: CASSEDSGHEQYF
v_call: TRBV28
clone_size: few
j_call: TRBJ2-7
d_call: -

cdr3_nt: TGCAGCGTTGAAGAAGCGGGTCGTTACACCGGGGAGCTGTTTTTT
cdr3_aa: CSVEEAGRYTGELFF
v_call: TRBV29-1
clone_size: -
j_call: TRBJ2-2
d_call: -

cdr3_nt: TGTGCCTGGAGCATACAGGGAATGGACACTGAAGCTTTCTTT
cdr3_aa: CAWSIQGMDTEAFF
v_call: TRBV30
clone_size: -
j_call: TRBJ1-1
d_call: -

cdr3_nt: TGTGCCAGCAGCTCACCACAGGGCCTTCGGGCCAACGTCCTGACTTTC
cdr3_aa: CASSSPQGLRANVLTF
v_call: TRBV7-3
clone_size: -
j_call: TRBJ2-6
d_call: -

cdr3_nt: TGCGCCAGCAGCCAAACAGGGAAACGGGTCCAAAACATTCAGTACTTC
cdr3_aa: CASSQTGKRVQNIQYF
v_call: TRBV4-1
clone_size: -
j_call: TRBJ2-4
d_call: -

cdr3_nt: TGCAGCGTTATCAGGACAGGGACCTACGAGCAGTACTTC
cdr3_aa: CSVIRTGTYEQYF
v_call: TRBV29-1
clone_size: -
j_call: TRBJ2-7
d_call: TRBD1

cdr3_nt: TGCAGCGCCCCGTGGGGTACTGAAGCTTTCTTT
cdr3_aa: CSAPWGTEAFF
v_call: TRBV29-1
clone_size: -
j_call: TRBJ1-1
d_call: -

cdr3_nt: TGCGCCAGCAGTCTTGGACTAGCGGGGGGATACAATGAGCAGTTCTTC
cdr3_aa: CASSLGLAGGYNEQFF
v_call: TRBV4-3
clone_size: -
j_call: TRBJ2-1
d_call: TRBD2

cdr3_nt: TGTGCCAGCAGTTACGGGGGCACAGATACGCAGTATTTT
cdr3_aa: CASSYGGTDTQYF
v_call: TRBV6-5
clone_size: -
j_call: TRBJ2-3
d_call: -

cdr3_nt: TGTGCCAGCAGCTTAGGTCCCGGGGATGAGCAGTTCTTC
cdr3_aa: CASSLGPGDEQFF
v_call: TRBV7-9
clone_size: -
j_call: TRBJ2-1
d_call: -

cdr3_nt: TGTGCCAGCAGAGGACCGTCCCTCCTGGATGGCTACACCTTC
cdr3_aa: CASRGPSLLDGYTF
v_call: TRBV27
clone_size: few
j_call: TRBJ1-2
d_call: -

cdr3_nt: TGCAGCGTTGTTGGGATCTATGGCTACACCTTC
cdr3_aa: CSVVGIYGYTF
v_call: TRBV29-1
clone_size: few
j_call: TRBJ1-2
d_call: -

cdr3_nt: TGTGCCAGCAGTCCGCGGGACTTCTCCTACGAGCAGTACTTC
cdr3_aa: CASSPRDFSYEQYF
v_call: TRBV5-6
clone_size: few
j_call: TRBJ2-7
d_call: -

cdr3_nt: TGTGCCAGCAGGTATCTCCCAGAGGCAGATACGCAGTATTTT
cdr3_aa: CASRYLPEADTQYF
v_call: TRBV7-8
clone_size: -
j_call: TRBJ2-3
d_call: -

cdr3_nt: TGTGCCAGTACTCCCGGACTAGCCTCTGAGCAGTTCTTC
cdr3_aa: CASTPGLASEQFF
v_call: TRBV19
clone_size: -
j_call: TRBJ2-1
d_call: TRBD2

cdr3_nt: TGCAGCGCTAACACTGAATGGGGCCTAGGGGATGAAAAACTGTTTTTT
cdr3_aa: CSANTEWGLGDEKLFF
v_call: TRBV29-1
clone_size: few
j_call: TRBJ1-4
d_call: -

cdr3_nt: TGTGCCAGCAGCCCAAATCCCCCCCAGATCCAAAGTGGTCAGCCCCAGCATTTT
cdr3_aa: CASSPNPPQIQSGQPQHF
v_call: TRBV7-8
clone_size: few
j_call: TRBJ1-5
d_call: -

cdr3_nt: TGTGCCAGCAGTTCCCTGGACCACTCTAACTATGGCTACACCTTC
cdr3_aa: CASSSLDHSNYGYTF
v_call: TRBV27
clone_size: -
j_call: TRBJ1-2
d_call: -

cdr3_nt: TGTGCCAGCAGTGACGGGCCTAACTATGGCTACACCTTC
cdr3_aa: CASSDGPNYGYTF
v_call: TRBV6-4
clone_size: -
j_call: TRBJ1-2
d_call: -

cdr3_nt: TGCAGCGACCGGACAGGCCCTGATGGCTACACCTTC
cdr3_aa: CSDRTGPDGYTF
v_call: TRBV29-1
clone_size: -
j_call: TRBJ1-2
d_call: TRBD1

cdr3_nt: TGTGCCAGCAGCTTGGGACCCGGAAATGAAAAACTGTTTTTT
cdr3_aa: CASSLGPGNEKLFF
v_call: TRBV7-9
clone_size: -
j_call: TRBJ1-4
d_call: -

cdr3_nt: TGTGCCAGCAGCCCAGGGACAGCTGAAGCTTTCTTT
cdr3_aa: CASSPGTAEAFF
v_call: TRBV4-2
clone_size: once
j_call: TRBJ1-1
d_call: TRBD1

cdr3_nt: TGTGCCAGCAGCTTAGGGGACCCCAATGAGCAGTTCTTC
cdr3_aa: CASSLGDPNEQFF
v_call: TRBV7-9
clone_size: once
j_call: TRBJ2-1
d_call: -

cdr3_nt: TGTGCCTGGAGTGCAAGCGGGGGCATAGGCGAGCAGTACTTC
cdr3_aa: CAWSASGGIGEQYF
v_call: TRBV30
clone_size: -
j_call: TRBJ2-7
d_call: TRBD2

cdr3_nt: TGTGCCAGCAGCTTAGTCCGGGACAGTAGCACAGATACGCAGTATTTT
cdr3_aa: CASSLVRDSSTDTQYF
v_call: TRBV7-6
clone_size: few
j_call: TRBJ2-3
d_call: TRBD1

cdr3_nt: TGTGCCAGTACCCTGACAGGGGTCAACACCGGGGAGCTGTTTTTT
cdr3_aa: CASTLTGVNTGELFF
v_call: TRBV19
clone_size: few
j_call: TRBJ2-2
d_call: TRBD1

cdr3_nt: TGCAGCGCTGAAGGGGGCGAAACTGAAGCTTTCTTT
cdr3_aa: CSAEGGETEAFF
v_call: TRBV29-1
clone_size: -
j_call: TRBJ1-1
d_call: TRBD1

cdr3_nt: TGCGCCAGCAGCTTGGTCGAGGGCCTCACAGATACGCAGTATTTT
cdr3_aa: CASSLVEGLTDTQYF
v_call: TRBV5-1
clone_size: -
j_call: TRBJ2-3
d_call: -

cdr3_nt: TGTGCCTGGAGAAGGGCAGGGAAGAACACTGAAGCTTTCTTT
cdr3_aa: CAWRRAGKNTEAFF
v_call: TRBV30
clone_size: -
j_call: TRBJ1-1
d_call: -

cdr3_nt: TGTGCCACCAGCAGACGCCCAGGGGGCGCGAGCAATCAGCCCCAGCATTTT
cdr3_aa: CATSRRPGGASNQPQHF
v_call: TRBV15
clone_size: -
j_call: TRBJ1-5
d_call: TRBD1

cdr3_nt: TGTGCCAGCGGCCACGTGGGGAACGATGAGCAGTTCTTC
cdr3_aa: CASGHVGNDEQFF
v_call: TRBV19
clone_size: -
j_call: TRBJ2-1
d_call: -

cdr3_nt: TGTGCCAGCAGCCAAGGGCCAGGGGGGGACTATGGCTACACCTTC
cdr3_aa: CASSQGPGGDYGYTF
v_call: TRBV14
clone_size: -
j_call: TRBJ1-2
d_call: TRBD1

cdr3_nt: TGCGCCAGCAGCTTGAGGGAGGGCTATGGCTACACCTTC
cdr3_aa: CASSLREGYGYTF
v_call: TRBV5-1
clone_size: -
j_call: TRBJ1-2
d_call: -

cdr3_nt: TGCAGCGTGGCGGGACAGGGGAGGCCTGGCTACACCTTC
cdr3_aa: CSVAGQGRPGYTF
v_call: TRBV29-1
clone_size: few
j_call: TRBJ1-2
d_call: TRBD1

cdr3_nt: TGCGCCAGCAGCCAAGGGGATGGAGATTCCACAGATACGCAGTATTTT
cdr3_aa: CASSQGDGDSTDTQYF
v_call: TRBV4-3
clone_size: -
j_call: TRBJ2-3
d_call: -

cdr3_nt: TGTGCCAGCTCCACCGGGGCCGGGGAGCTGTTTTTT
cdr3_aa: CASSTGAGELFF
v_call: TRBV19
clone_size: -
j_call: TRBJ2-2
d_call: -

cdr3_nt: TGTGCCAGCAGTTCACCTTCTAGCACAGATACGCAGTATTTT
cdr3_aa: CASSSPSSTDTQYF
v_call: TRBV27
clone_size: -
j_call: TRBJ2-3
d_call: -

cdr3_nt: TGCAGCGTTACTGCGGGGAACACAGATACGCAGTATTTT
cdr3_aa: CSVTAGNTDTQYF
v_call: TRBV29-1
clone_size: -
j_call: TRBJ2-3
d_call: -